Detailed here is one T cell receptor (beta chain). Profiling relied on immunoSEQ multiplex PCR, and the TCRdb table lists in-frame clones only, not all of them. The data show 150,000 to 250,000 clones, over 60% seen once. V lost 1 base to trimming and J lost 1 base, with 7 bases between them. The CDR3 has 15 amino acids. Germline lookup yields CDR1 MDHEN and CDR2 SYDVKM. The sample is drawn from a study of cytotoxic CD8 clonotypes in ibrutinib-treated CLL. The chain couples TRBV28 to TRBJ2-2; no clear D. Sequenced material: PBMCs, taken after 24 months of ibrutinib treatment. This sequence was found in a human donor with chronic lymphocytic leukemia. As DNA, the CDR3 is TGTGCCAGCAGTTTATCCTGGGGGAACACCGGGGAGCTGTTTTTT. Translating it yields CASSLSWGNTGELFF.